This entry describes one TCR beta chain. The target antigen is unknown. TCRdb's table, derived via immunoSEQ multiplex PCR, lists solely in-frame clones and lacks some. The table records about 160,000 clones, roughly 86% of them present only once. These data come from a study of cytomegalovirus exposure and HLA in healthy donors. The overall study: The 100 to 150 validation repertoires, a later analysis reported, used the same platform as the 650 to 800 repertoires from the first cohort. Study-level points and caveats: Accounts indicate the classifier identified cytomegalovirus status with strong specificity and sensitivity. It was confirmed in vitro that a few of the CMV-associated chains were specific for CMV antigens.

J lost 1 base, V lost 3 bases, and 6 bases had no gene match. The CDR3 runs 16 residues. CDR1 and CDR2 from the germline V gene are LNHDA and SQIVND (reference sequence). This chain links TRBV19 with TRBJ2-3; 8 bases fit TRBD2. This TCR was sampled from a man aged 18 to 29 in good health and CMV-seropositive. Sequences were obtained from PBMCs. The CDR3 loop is CASSMSGSGGTDTQYF. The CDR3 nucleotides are TGTGCCAGTAGTATGAGCGGGAGCGGGGGCACAGATACGCAGTATTTT.